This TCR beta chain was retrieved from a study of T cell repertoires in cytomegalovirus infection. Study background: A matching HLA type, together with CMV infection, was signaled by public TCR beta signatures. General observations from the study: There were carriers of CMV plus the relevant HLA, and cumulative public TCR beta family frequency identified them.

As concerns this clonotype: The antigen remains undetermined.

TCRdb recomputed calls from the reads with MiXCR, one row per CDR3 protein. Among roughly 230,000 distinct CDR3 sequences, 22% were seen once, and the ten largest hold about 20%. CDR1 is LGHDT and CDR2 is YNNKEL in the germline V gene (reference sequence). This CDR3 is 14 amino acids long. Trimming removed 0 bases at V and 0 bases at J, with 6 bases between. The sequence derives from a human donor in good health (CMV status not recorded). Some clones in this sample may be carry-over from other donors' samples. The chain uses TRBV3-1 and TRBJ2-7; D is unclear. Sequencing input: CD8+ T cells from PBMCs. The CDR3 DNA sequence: TGTGCCAGCAGCCAAGAGTCATACTCCTACGAGCAGTACTTC. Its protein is CASSQESYSYEQYF.